A single sample gave rise to the 23 T cell receptor beta chains below, sequenced in a study of tumor-infiltrating lymphocytes in primary liver carcinoma. Co-extraction yielded RNA and DNA from around 20-30 mg of unsorted bulk tissue. Total RNA amounting to 500 ng was the source from which TCR beta cDNA was made with a constant-region primer. Three nested multiplex PCR rounds of slightly modified ARM-PCR generated TCR beta libraries. Amplification in the first two PCR rounds was performed using TRBV1-TRBV30 forward primers and a C-beta reverse primer for approximately 10 cycles each. TCRdb fed the multiplex PCR reads into MiXCR, producing one record per CDR3 protein. The repertoire includes some 110,000 distinct CDR3 sequences, roughly 85% of them detected once, and approximately 20% sits in the top ten. Sequencing was carried out using liver tumor tissue from sampling region 3. Specified subset: tumor region T3, left-lateral pole. Receptors were obtained from a man aged 35-49 years with primary liver carcinoma and hepatitis B virus infection.

About this clonotype: An end of the junction differs from the germline gene, which may be a read error. The chain couples TRBV29-1 to TRBJ1-1, with TRBD1 matching 9 bases. The CDR3 spans 14 residues. Germline V lookup: CDR1 SQVTM, CDR2 ANQGSEA. CDR3 bases: TGCAGCGCTGGGACAGGACAGGGGAACACTGAAGCTGTCTTT. Its protein is CSAGTGQGNTEAVF.

This clonotype was seen once. As the CDR3 is not closed by the conserved phenylalanine or tryptophan, this likely results from a read error. The rearrangement joins TRBV11-3 to TRBJ1-5, with D perhaps matching TRBD1 (5 bases). V lost 8 bases, J lost 6 bases, and 20 bases lay in between. CDR3 length: 15 residues. Germline lookup yields CDR1 SGHNT and CDR2 YENEEA. The CDR3 nucleotides read TGTGCCAGCGGATTAGATCTGGGGGTGGCTCAGCCCCAGCATTTA. Translation gives CASGLDLGVAQPQHL.

Comment on this clonotype: A junction boundary mismatches the germline segment, possibly from a read error. The chain is built from TRBV28 and TRBJ1-5; 9 bases map to TRBD1. The CDR3 spans 14 residues. Germline V lookup: CDR1 MDHEN, CDR2 SYDVKM. The CDR3 DNA reads TGTGCCAACAGTTTGACAGGGGGAACGCGGCCCCAGCACTTT. It encodes CANSLTGGTRPQHF. The whole variable domain, filled in from reference TRBV28 and TRBJ1-5, reads DVKVTQSSRYLVKRTGEKVFLECVQDMDHENMFWYRQDPGLGLRLIYFSYDVKMKEKGDIPEGYSVSREKKERFSLILESASTNQTSMYLCANSLTGGTRPQHFGDGTRLSIL.

The chain links TRBV6-6 to TRBJ1-6, with a tentative D call TRBD1 (5 bases). This CDR3 has 16 amino acids. Germline V lookup: CDR1 MNHNY, CDR2 SVGAGI (reference sequence). V was pared by 4 bases and J by 8 bases, with 18 bases between. The DNA of the CDR3 is TGTGCCAGCAGTTTATCAGAGTGGGGACTAGATTCACCCCTCCACTTT. It is translated as CASSLSEWGLDSPLHF.

Comment on this clonotype: A clone one base away is much larger, so this may be a read error. This likely comes from a read error, as the CDR3 has no conserved phenylalanine or tryptophan at its end. This rearrangement joins TRBV28 to TRBJ2-3; 8 positions agree with TRBD2. The CDR3 is 15 residues long. Germline-derived CDR1 and CDR2 are MDHEN and SYDVKM. With V trimmed by 6 bases and J by 6 bases, 11 bases remained unmatched. The CDR3 DNA reads as TGTGCCAGCAGCCCAGGAGCGGGGGAGGGGGATACGCAGTATCTT. Amino acid sequence: CASSPGAGEGDTQYL.

This clonotype was seen a single time. At one of its ends the junction is not consistent with the germline gene, which may arise from a read error. This chain joins TRBV10-2 and TRBJ2-3; TRBD2 matches 11 bases. Germline lookup yields CDR1 WSHSY and CDR2 SAAADI. CDR3 length: 12 amino acids. CDR3 bases: TGTGTCAGCAGCCACACTAGCGGGAGAACGTACTTT. It translates to CVSSHTSGRTYF.

About this clonotype itself: A read error may produce the germline difference seen at one junction end. The CDR3 nucleotides read TGTGCCAGAAGTGAAGCGCGGGGGAGACTAGCGGTCTACGACCAGTACTTC. It is translated as CARSEARGRLAVYDQYF. This chain uses TRBV6-1 with TRBJ2-7; TRBD2 matches 9 bases. This CDR3 contains 17 residues. CDR1 is MNHNS, CDR2 SASEGT, per germline.

Turning to this clonotype: Compared with germline, one end of the junction differs, possibly owing to a read error. V usage is TRBV6-2 or TRBV6-3 and J usage is TRBJ1-1; 8 nucleotides match TRBD1. The CDR3 is made up of 15 amino acids. Looked up from germline, CDR1 is MNHEY and CDR2 is SVGEGT. This CDR3 reads CTSRYGQGMNTEAFF. The CDR3 bases are TGTACCAGCAGGTACGGACAGGGAATGAACACTGAAGCTTTCTTT.

The chain has TRBV29-1 and TRBJ1-1; TRBD1 is a possible D gene (5 bases). The CDR3 is made up of 15 amino acids. CDR1 is SQVTM, CDR2 ANQGSEA, per germline. V dropped 7 bases and J dropped 11 bases, with 29 bases sitting between them. The CDR3 region is CSAGAGWGTNIDAFF. In DNA form, the CDR3 reads TGCAGCGCCGGTGCAGGGTGGGGGACGAACATTGATGCTTTCTTT. The entire variable domain, with the rest obtained from reference TRBV29-1 and TRBJ1-1, is as follows: SAVISQKPSRDICQRGTSLTIQCQVDSQVTMMFWYRQQPGQSLTLIATANQGSEATYESGFVIDKFPISRPNLTFSTLTVSNMSPEDSSIYLCSAGAGWGTNIDAFFGQGTRLTVV.

As to this clonotype: One junction end does not reproduce the germline sequence, and a read error may be involved. This chain uses TRBV12-3 or TRBV12-4 with TRBJ2-1; D is ambiguous. The CDR3 totals 12 residues. CDR3 sequence reads: CASSLLGNERFF. CDR3 sequence (DNA): TGTGCTAGCAGTTTGTTGGGGAATGAGCGGTTCTTC.

This clonotype was seen many times. The V call is TRBV5-1, the J call TRBJ2-1; D may be TRBD2 (5 bases). Germline assignment: CDR1 SGHRS and CDR2 YFSETQ. The V end was cut by 4 bases, the J end by 0 bases, with 14 bases between. The CDR3 sequence is 16 residues long. CDR3 sequence reads: CASSGSPGYSYNEQFF. The CDR3 DNA reads TGCGCCAGCAGCGGGTCCCCGGGATACTCCTACAATGAGCAGTTCTTC.

A note on this clonotype: One end of the junction fails to match germline, which may point to a read error. V and J are TRBV5-4 and TRBJ2-2, with 7 bases identical to TRBD2. The CDR3 spans 15 residues. Germline lookup yields CDR1 SGHNT and CDR2 YYREEE (reference sequence). CDR3 sequence (DNA): TGTACCAGCAGCTGGGACTACTTCAGCACCGGGGAGCTGTTTTTT. Its protein product is CTSSWDYFSTGELFF.

Ten or more counts support this clonotype. This rearrangement joins TRBV5-1 to TRBJ2-3; maybe TRBD2 (5 bases). V lost 5 bases and J 1 base, leaving 11 bases between the germline ends. Germline loops: CDR1 SGHRS, CDR2 YFSETQ. This CDR3 is 14 amino acids long. CDR3: CASRIQEGTDTQYF. CDR3 nucleotides: TGCGCCAGCAGAATTCAGGAGGGCACAGATACGCAGTATTTT.

With respect to this clonotype: Germline and junction disagree at one end, which may indicate a read error. This chain joins TRBV11-3 and TRBJ2-1; possible D gene TRBD1, 6 bases. The CDR3 totals 16 residues. Germline V gene sequence: CDR1 SGHNT, CDR2 YENEEA. The CDR3 here is CASSLDSGGGHNEQFF. The CDR3 DNA reads TGTGCCAGCAGCCTCGATAGTGGGGGCGGGCACAATGAACAGTTCTTC.

On this clonotype: One end of the junction fails to match germline, which may point to a read error. The V gene is TRBV10-3, the J gene TRBJ2-1, with 10 bases aligning to TRBD1. CDR1 ENHRY and CDR2 SYGVKD come from the germline V gene. The CDR3 extends over 15 amino acids. The CDR3 protein is CTIRTGTGAYNEQIF. As DNA, the CDR3 is TGTACCATCAGAACCGGGACAGGGGCGTACAATGAGCAGATCTTC.

As regards this clonotype: At one end the junction does not follow the germline gene, possibly because of a read error. This chain links TRBV5-4 with TRBJ2-7; possible D gene TRBD2, 5 bases. The germline gives CDR1 SGHNT, CDR2 YYREEE (reference sequence). The length of the CDR3 is 14 residues. In DNA, the CDR3 is TGTGCCAACAGCGAGGCGGACTGGGCCCCCGAGCAGTATTTC. It is translated as CANSEADWAPEQYF.

Worth noting for this clonotype: The junction and the germline gene differ at one end; a read error may be behind it. The V gene is TRBV29-1, the J gene TRBJ1-1; the D gene is possibly TRBD1 (5 bases). Germline V gene lookup returns CDR1 SQVTM and CDR2 ANQGSEA. The CDR3 sequence is 15 residues long. The CDR3 loop reads CSTSPGWTMNTEASF. As DNA, the CDR3 is TGCAGCACTTCCCCTGGTTGGACAATGAACACTGAAGCTTCCTTT.

As to this clonotype: Mismatch with germline at one junction end may stem from a read error. Here the CDR3 DNA reads TGTGCCTGCAGTAGAGCGGGGGATGAGCAGTTCTTC. Protein sequence: CACSRAGDEQFF. The chain employs TRBV6-1 and TRBJ2-1, with TRBD2 matching 8 bases. This CDR3 has 12 amino acids. CDR1 is MNHNS, CDR2 SASEGT, per germline.

As regards this clonotype: At one of its ends the junction is not consistent with the germline gene, which may arise from a read error. The genes are TRBV6-5 and TRBJ2-3; 12 positions agree with TRBD2. CDR1 and CDR2 (germline): MNHEY, SVGAGI. The CDR3 covers 15 residues. CDR3 in amino acids: CVNNPGLAGTDTQYF. The CDR3 region has the DNA TGTGTCAACAACCCAGGACTAGCGGGAACAGACACGCAGTATTTT.

Concerning this clonotype: It may be a read error: a sequence one base away is much more abundant. The chain couples TRBV20-1 to TRBJ1-1; 7 bases fit TRBD1. CDR1 and CDR2 from the germline V gene are DFQATT and SNEGSKA (reference sequence). CDR3 length equals 14 residues. V lost 0 bases and J lost 4; bases outside the gene matches: 5. The DNA of the CDR3 is TGCAGTGCTAGAGATCCCTCAGGGGGCACTGAAGCTTTCTTT. Translated, it gives CSARDPSGGTEAFF.

On this clonotype itself: A junction end diverges from the germline sequence, so it may reflect a read error. This sequence joins TRBV5-1 and TRBJ2-1; D is uncertain. The CDR3 is made up of 13 amino acids. The germline CDR1 and CDR2 sequences are SGHRS and YFSETQ. CDR3 in DNA: TGCGCCAGCAACTTGGTTGAAGGCAATGAGCAGTTCTTC. Amino acid sequence: CASNLVEGNEQFF.

Worth noting for this clonotype: At one boundary the junction diverges from the germline segment, which might be a read error. The chain carries TRBV28 and TRBJ1-2, with TRBD1 matching 9 bases. The V gene's germline CDR1 is MDHEN and CDR2 SYDVKM. The CDR3 has 17 amino acids. The CDR3 loop reads CASSFAGTGIVYYGYTF. The CDR3 DNA reads as TGTGCCAGCAGTTTCGCCGGGACAGGGATTGTCTACTATGGTTACACCTTC.

Comment on this clonotype: At one boundary the junction diverges from the germline segment, which might be a read error. The chain links TRBV18 to TRBJ1-1; TRBD1 matches 8 bases. The CDR3 totals 17 residues. The germline V gene encodes CDR1 KGHSH and CDR2 LQKENI. The CDR3 region is CAGSLGPGTGMNTEAFF. In DNA form, the CDR3 reads TGTGCCGGCTCACTCGGTCCCGGGACAGGAATGAACACTGAAGCTTTCTTT. Based on the CDR3 plus reference TRBV18 and TRBJ1-1, the full variable domain is NAGVMQNPRHLVRRRGQEARLRCSPMKGHSHVYWYRQLPEEGLKFMVYLQKENIIDESGMPKERFSAEFPKEGPSILRIQQVVRGDSAAYFCAGSLGPGTGMNTEAFFGQGTRLTVV.